This T cell receptor (beta chain) is from a study of OX40 agonist ivuxolimab in advanced cancers. For the study at large: Those enrolled were approximately 83% male, with a mean age of around 58 years and ages from about 20 to 85.

Broader study findings: Among the lowest peripheral clonal expansion occurred in 0.1-3.0 mg/kg partial responders.

Germline V gene lookup returns CDR1 MNHNY and CDR2 SVGAGI (reference sequence). V shed 6 bases and J 7 bases; nucleotides not matched to a gene: 6. The CDR3 sequence is 14 residues long. Turning to this clone: Its antigen is not identified. Different DNA sequences within this sample yield the same CDR3.

Method: immunoSEQ multiplex PCR; TCRdb's copy keeps in-frame clones and lacks some. The sample consists of 80,000 to 95,000 clones, around 85% of them appearing once. V gene TRBV6-6 combines with J gene TRBJ1-6; TRBD1 matches 7 bases. This specimen consisted of CD4+ or CD8+ T cells sorted from blood, obtained in a trial of the OX40 agonist ivuxolimab. The clonotype comes from an adult with an advanced solid tumor such as melanoma, head and neck, liver or kidney cancer. The CDR3 loop reads CASSYPGGNSPLHF. The CDR3 region has the DNA TGTGCCAGCAGCTACCCAGGGGGAAATTCACCCCTCCACTTT.